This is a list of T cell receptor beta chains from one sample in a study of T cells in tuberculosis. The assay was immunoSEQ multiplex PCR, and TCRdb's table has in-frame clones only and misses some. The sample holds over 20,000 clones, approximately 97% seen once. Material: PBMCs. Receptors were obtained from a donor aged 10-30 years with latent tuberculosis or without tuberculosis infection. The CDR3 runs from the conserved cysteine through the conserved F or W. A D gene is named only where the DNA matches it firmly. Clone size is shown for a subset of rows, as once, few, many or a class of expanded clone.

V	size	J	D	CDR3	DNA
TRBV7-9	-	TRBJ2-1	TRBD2	CASTGRILANNNEQFF	TGTGCCAGCACCGGACGAATACTAGCGAACAACAATGAGCAGTTCTTC
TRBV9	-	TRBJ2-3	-	CASSATGSQGTDTQYF	TGTGCCAGCAGCGCCACTGGCTCCCAGGGCACAGATACGCAGTATTTT
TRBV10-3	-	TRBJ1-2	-	CAISESSSRVGEGYTF	TGTGCCATCAGTGAGTCGAGTTCCAGGGTAGGAGAAGGCTACACCTTC
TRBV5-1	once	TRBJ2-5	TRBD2	CASAGRGAEGETQYF	TGCGCCTCCGCAGGGCGGGGGGCAGAGGGGGAGACCCAGTACTTC
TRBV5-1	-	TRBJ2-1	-	CASSSPPAASSYNEQFF	TGCGCCAGCAGCTCCCCCCCGGCAGCGAGCTCCTACAATGAGCAGTTCTTC
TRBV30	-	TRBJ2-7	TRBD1	CAARDRGREQYF	TGTGCCGCCCGGGACAGGGGGCGCGAGCAGTACTTC
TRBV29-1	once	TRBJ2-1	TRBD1	CSVEGLPGGWNEQFF	TGCAGCGTTGAAGGGCTACCAGGGGGTTGGAATGAGCAGTTCTTC
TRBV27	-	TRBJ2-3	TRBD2	CASRPGGTQYF	TGTGCCAGCCGGCCGGGGGGTACGCAGTATTTT
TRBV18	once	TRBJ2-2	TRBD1	CASSLGTGDTGELFF	TGTGCCAGCTCACTCGGGACAGGGGACACCGGGGAGCTGTTTTTT
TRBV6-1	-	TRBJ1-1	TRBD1	CASSELTGIAEAFF	TGTGCCAGCAGTGAGCTGACAGGGATCGCTGAAGCTTTCTTT
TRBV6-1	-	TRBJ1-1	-	CASSGLRAKVTEAFF	TGTGCCAGCAGTGGCCTGAGGGCAAAGGTCACTGAAGCTTTCTTT
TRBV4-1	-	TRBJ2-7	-	CASSHPRGGKDEQYF	TGCGCCAGCAGCCATCCAAGAGGGGGTAAGGACGAGCAGTACTTC
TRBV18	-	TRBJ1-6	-	CASSPGVSYNSPLHF	TGTGCCAGCTCCCCGGGGGTATCCTATAATTCACCCCTCCACTTT
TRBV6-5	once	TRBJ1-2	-	CASSYSVEAYGYTF	TGTGCCAGCAGTTACTCAGTAGAGGCTTATGGCTACACCTTC
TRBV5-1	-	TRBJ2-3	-	CASSGEQGRKYF	TGCGCCAGCAGCGGGGAGCAGGGGCGCAAGTATTTT
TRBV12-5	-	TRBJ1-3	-	CASGLPGTSGNTIYF	TGTGCTAGTGGTTTGCCAGGGACATCTGGAAACACCATATATTTT
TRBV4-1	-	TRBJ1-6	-	CASSDISARSGIYNSPLHF	TGCGCCAGCAGCGATATTTCTGCGAGGTCGGGGATCTATAATTCACCCCTCCACTTT
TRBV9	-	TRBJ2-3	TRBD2	CASSAGEVDTQYF	TGTGCCAGCAGTGCGGGAGAGGTTGATACGCAGTATTTT
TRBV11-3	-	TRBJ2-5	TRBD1	CASKPGQGVLEGQETQYF	TGTGCCAGCAAACCGGGACAGGGGGTGCTAGAGGGGCAAGAGACCCAGTACTTC
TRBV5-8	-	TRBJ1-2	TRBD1	CASSPLGTVYGYTF	TGTGCCAGCAGCCCCTTAGGGACAGTCTATGGCTACACCTTC
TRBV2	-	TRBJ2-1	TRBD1	CASWGTGNNEQFF	TGTGCCAGCTGGGGGACAGGAAACAATGAGCAGTTCTTC
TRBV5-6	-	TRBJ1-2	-	CASSLDPSTRPYGYTF	TGTGCCAGCAGCTTGGATCCCTCGACAAGACCCTATGGCTACACCTTC
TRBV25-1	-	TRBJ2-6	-	CASRGIQGGNPGANVLTF	TGTGCCAGCAGGGGGATTCAGGGGGGAAACCCTGGGGCCAACGTCCTGACTTTC
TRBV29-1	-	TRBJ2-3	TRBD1	CSARDRGIVDTQYF	TGCAGCGCCCGGGACAGGGGGATTGTAGATACGCAGTATTTT
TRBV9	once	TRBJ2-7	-	CASSPGEGHSYEQYF	TGTGCCAGCAGCCCAGGGGAGGGGCACTCCTACGAGCAGTACTTC
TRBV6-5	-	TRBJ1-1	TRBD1	CASSTDRDARTEAFF	TGTGCCAGCAGTACAGACAGGGATGCGAGGACTGAAGCTTTCTTT
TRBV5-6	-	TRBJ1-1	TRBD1	CASSPGTDPEAFF	TGTGCCAGCAGTCCCGGGACAGATCCTGAAGCTTTCTTT
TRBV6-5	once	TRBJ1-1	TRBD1	CASSADRGRVTEAFF	TGTGCCAGCAGTGCGGACAGGGGGCGAGTCACTGAAGCTTTCTTT
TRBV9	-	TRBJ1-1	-	CASSPTGPELTEAFF	TGTGCCAGCAGCCCCACAGGGCCGGAGTTAACTGAAGCTTTCTTT